This record covers a single T cell receptor beta chain. These data belong to a study of CD8 T cells in Susac syndrome. Study-level background: Patients with Susac syndrome who were sequenced included more than 5 with active disease and about 8 in remission.

This CDR3 spans 15 amino acids. CDR1 and CDR2 (germline): SGHNT, YYREEE (reference sequence). V was pared by 3 bases and J by 4 bases, with 9 bases of the junction left unmatched. Peripheral blood CD8+ and CD4+ T cells were profiled by TCR beta sequencing. The CD8+ and CD4+ T cells were negatively isolated, with the TEMRA cells enriched by FACS. Reverse transcription used roughly 0.45 to 1 ug RNA and random hexamers. An immunoSEQ multiplex PCR generated amplified TCR beta CDR3 products spanning 54 Vbeta and 13 Jbeta. One entry per CDR3 protein results from TCRdb running MiXCR on the immunoSEQ multiplex PCR reads. The repertoire holds 130,000 or so distinct CDR3 sequences, with 96% as singletons.

Sample: CD4+ T cells from PBMCs. The receptor comes from a human donor with Susac syndrome. This chain connects TRBV5-4 to TRBJ1-1; 7 bases are shared with TRBD1. The CDR3 DNA reads as TGTGCCAGCAGCTCCCCTAGGGACAGCGGCACTGAAGCTTTCTTT. Amino acids: CASSSPRDSGTEAFF.